This record covers a single T cell receptor beta chain. The antigen remains unidentified. Libraries were prepared by immunoSEQ multiplex PCR; TCRdb keeps only in-frame clonotypes and omits some of them. Found here are around 160,000 clones, about nine tenths of them singletons; the top ten hold roughly 5%. The source of the sample is a study of T cell responses to AZD1222 COVID-19 vaccine. Study-level information: Both about-4-week and about-12-week second-dose recipients were combined. General study points: At baseline, seropositivity was found in only a handful of AZD1222 recipients. Distributed over spike, vaccine-associated CD4 TCRs predominated at 160-218 and 743-854. Donors skewed white British and female; clonal diversity was possibly underestimated.

Sequenced material: peripheral blood, taken on day 0 of AZD1222 vaccination. The receptor was derived from an adult in good health.

The CDR3 sequence is CASSFGGNEKLFF. CDR3 bases: TGTGCCAGCAGTTTTGGGGGAAATGAAAAACTGTTTTTT. V gene TRBV28 combines with J gene TRBJ1-4, with a possible D match to TRBD1 (5 bases). The CDR3 is 13 residues long. The germline V gene encodes CDR1 MDHEN and CDR2 SYDVKM. Deletions cut 3 bases from V and 5 bases from J, with 7 bases between. Full variable domain (outside the CDR3, taken from reference TRBV28 and TRBJ1-4): DVKVTQSSRYLVKRTGEKVFLECVQDMDHENMFWYRQDPGLGLRLIYFSYDVKMKEKGDIPEGYSVSREKKERFSLILESASTNQTSMYLCASSFGGNEKLFFGSGTQLSVL.